These T cell receptor beta chains were read from a single sample in a study of T cell changes during pregnancy in multiple sclerosis. Produced via immunoSEQ multiplex PCR; TCRdb's table is partial and in-frame only. The sample includes 40,000 to 60,000 clones, 85% to 90% seen only once; the top ten take approximately 1.5%. The sample consisted of peripheral blood, taken in the first trimester of pregnancy. The receptor set was obtained from a female donor in good health, enrolled as a control in a pregnancy study. CDR3s include the opening cysteine and the closing phenylalanine or tryptophan. A D gene is named only where the DNA matches it firmly. Not every row has a clone size; where given, it reads once, few, many or a size class.

d_call j_call clone_size v_call cdr3_nt cdr3_aa
TRBD2 TRBJ2-3 - TRBV2 TGTGCCAGCAGTGATAGCGGGGGCCACACAGATACGCAGTATTTT CASSDSGGHTDTQYF
- TRBJ2-5 - TRBV5-4 TGTGCCAGCAGCGACCCCGTTGGGTCCGGGGAGACCCAGTACTTC CASSDPVGSGETQYF
TRBD2 TRBJ2-3 - TRBV5-1 TGCGCCAGCAGCTTGGGACTAGCGCAAGGCACAGATACGCAGTATTTT CASSLGLAQGTDTQYF
- TRBJ1-1 - TRBV18 TGTGCCAGCTCCTACTCCGGGAACACTGAAGCTTTCTTT CASSYSGNTEAFF
TRBD1 TRBJ2-5 - TRBV30 TGTGCCTGGACTGCGACAGGGGGCTCTAAAGAGACCCAGTACTTC CAWTATGGSKETQYF
TRBD1 TRBJ2-1 - TRBV7-9 TGTGCCAGCAGCTACAGGGGGCGAGTTGAGCAGTTCTTC CASSYRGRVEQFF
TRBD2 TRBJ2-1 once TRBV27 TGTGCCAGCAGTCCGACGACTAGCGGGAGGGCCTCGGGGCTCAATGAGCAGTTCTTC CASSPTTSGRASGLNEQFF
TRBD1 TRBJ1-1 - TRBV5-1 TGCGCCAGCAGCTTGGCGGGACAGGGCTCGAACACTGAAGCTTTCTTT CASSLAGQGSNTEAFF
- TRBJ1-5 - TRBV28 TGTGCCAGCCTCCTTAACGGGGGTCAGCCCCAGCATTTT CASLLNGGQPQHF
- TRBJ2-2 - TRBV7-3 TGTGCCAGCAGCTCGTCCACCGGGGAGCTGTTTTTT CASSSSTGELFF
TRBD2 TRBJ2-3 - TRBV27 TGTGCCAGCAGTTTCCGACTAGCGGGAGGCACAGATACGCAGTATTTT CASSFRLAGGTDTQYF
TRBD2 TRBJ2-7 - TRBV7-2 TGTGCCAGCAGTCGGACTAGCGGGGGGACAGACTACGAGCAGTACTTC CASSRTSGGTDYEQYF
TRBD2 TRBJ2-3 - TRBV19 TGTGCCAGTAGTACTGGACTAGGACGCACAGATACGCAGTATTTT CASSTGLGRTDTQYF
- TRBJ2-5 - TRBV30 TGTGCCTGGAGTGTAGGTAGCCGAGAGACCCAGTACTTC CAWSVGSRETQYF